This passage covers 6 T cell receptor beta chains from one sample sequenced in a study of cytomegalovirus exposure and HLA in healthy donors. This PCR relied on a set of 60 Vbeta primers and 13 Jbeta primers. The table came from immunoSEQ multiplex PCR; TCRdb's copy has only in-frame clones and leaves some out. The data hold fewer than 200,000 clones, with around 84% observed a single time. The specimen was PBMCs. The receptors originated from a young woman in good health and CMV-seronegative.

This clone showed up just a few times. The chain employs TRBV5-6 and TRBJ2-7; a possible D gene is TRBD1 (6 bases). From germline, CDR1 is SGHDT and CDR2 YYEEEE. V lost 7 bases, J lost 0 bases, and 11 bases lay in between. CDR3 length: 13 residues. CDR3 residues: CASGTGRSYEQYF. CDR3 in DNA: TGTGCCAGCGGTACAGGGCGCTCCTACGAGCAGTACTTC.

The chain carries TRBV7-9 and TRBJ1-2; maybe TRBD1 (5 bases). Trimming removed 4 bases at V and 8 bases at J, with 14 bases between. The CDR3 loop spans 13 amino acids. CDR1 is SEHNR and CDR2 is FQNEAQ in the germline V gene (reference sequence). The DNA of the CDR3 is TGTGCCAGCAGCTCAACTGGGGCAGTAGGCTACACCTTC. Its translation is CASSSTGAVGYTF.

The CDR3 protein is CASSRAVGYTQYF. CDR3 sequence (DNA): TGTGCCAGCTCCCGAGCCGTCGGGTATACGCAGTATTTT. The rearrangement joins TRBV18 to TRBJ2-3, with D unclear. The CDR3 consists of 13 residues. Trimming shortened V by 6 bases and J by 7 bases, and 14 bases separated the two germline ends. Germline CDR1 KGHSH, CDR2 LQKENI.

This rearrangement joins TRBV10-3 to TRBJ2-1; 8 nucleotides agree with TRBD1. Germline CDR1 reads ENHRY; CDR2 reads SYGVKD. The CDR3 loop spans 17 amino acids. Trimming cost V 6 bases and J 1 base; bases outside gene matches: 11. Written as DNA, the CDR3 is TGTGCCATCAGGGACCCCTTGGACAGGGCATCCTACAATGAGCAGTTCTTC. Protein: CAIRDPLDRASYNEQFF.

The DNA of the CDR3 is TGTGCCAGCAGCACCCGACAGGGGGCAGGTGGCTACACCTTC. Translating it yields CASSTRQGAGGYTF. The J gene is TRBJ1-2, the V gene TRBV11-3; TRBD1 matches at 10 bases. CDR3 size: 14 residues. Trimming at V came to 5 bases and at J to 7 bases, leaving 7 bases not matched to a gene. In germline, CDR1 is SGHNT, CDR2 YENEEA. The whole variable domain, filled in from reference TRBV11-3 and TRBJ1-2, reads EAGVVQSPRYKIIEKKQPVAFWCNPISGHNTLYWYLQNLGQGPELLIRYENEEAVDDSQLPKDRFSAERLKGVDSTLKIQPAELGDSAVYLCASSTRQGAGGYTFGSGTRLTVV.

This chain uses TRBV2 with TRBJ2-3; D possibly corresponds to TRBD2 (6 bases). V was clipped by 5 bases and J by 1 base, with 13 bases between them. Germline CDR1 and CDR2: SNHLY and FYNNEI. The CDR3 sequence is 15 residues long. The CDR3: CASSQLAAGTDTQYF. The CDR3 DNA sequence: TGTGCCAGCAGTCAACTAGCTGCGGGCACAGATACGCAGTATTTT.